One and the same sample provided the 3 T cell receptor beta chains below, sequenced in a study of response to subunit inactivated influenza vaccine. TCRdb ran MiXCR on the RT-PCR reads and lists one entry per CDR3 protein. The data contain hundreds of thousands of distinct CDR3 sequences, approximately 12% of them singletons. The specimen was PBMCs from blood, collected on the day of vaccination. These receptors were collected from a man aged 50 to 59 who received an inactivated influenza vaccine.

This clonotype was seen a handful of times. The chain recombines TRBV4-3 with TRBJ2-1; 9 positions match TRBD2. The V gene's germline CDR1 is LGHNA and CDR2 YSLEER. The trim removed 0 bases at V and 9 bases at J, leaving 9 bases unmatched. There are 16 residues in the CDR3. The CDR3 sequence: CASSQEWLAGIGEQFF. As DNA, the CDR3 is TGCGCCAGCAGCCAAGAGTGGCTAGCGGGGATAGGTGAGCAGTTCTTC.

This chain joins TRBV6-2 or TRBV6-3 and TRBJ2-7; a possible D gene is TRBD2 (6 bases). Germline V gene sequence: CDR1 MNHEY, CDR2 SVGEGT. The length of the CDR3 is 17 residues. The V and J ends lost 5 bases and 5 bases respectively, with 25 bases between them. The CDR3 reads CASSATTGGKRGHEQYF. In DNA form, the CDR3 reads TGTGCCAGCAGTGCAACGACCGGGGGAAAGCGAGGCCACGAGCAGTACTTC.

This clonotype was counted between two and nine times. The V call is TRBV7-6, the J call TRBJ2-3; D possibly corresponds to TRBD2 (7 bases). The CDR3 runs to 17 residues. CDR1 is SGHVS and CDR2 is FNYEAQ in the germline V gene. Trimming left V 5 bases short and J 3 bases short, with 21 bases between. DNA for the CDR3: TGTGCCAGCAGCCGTTGGCGCGGGGGCCAAGGGACAGATACGCAGTATTTT. It translates to CASSRWRGGQGTDTQYF.